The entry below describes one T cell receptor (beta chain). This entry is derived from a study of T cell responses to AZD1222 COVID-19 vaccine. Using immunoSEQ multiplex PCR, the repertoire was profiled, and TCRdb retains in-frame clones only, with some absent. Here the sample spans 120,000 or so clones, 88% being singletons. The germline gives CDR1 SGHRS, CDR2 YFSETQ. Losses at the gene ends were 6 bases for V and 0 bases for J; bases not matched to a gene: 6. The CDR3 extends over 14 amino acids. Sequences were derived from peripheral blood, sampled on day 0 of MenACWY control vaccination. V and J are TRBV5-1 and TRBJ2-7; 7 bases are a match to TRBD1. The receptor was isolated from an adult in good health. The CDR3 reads CASTTGQSSYEQYF. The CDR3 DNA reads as TGCGCCAGCACAACGGGACAGAGCTCCTACGAGCAGTACTTC.